What follows describes a single T cell receptor (beta chain). Its specificity is not known. These data originate in a study of cytomegalovirus exposure and HLA in healthy donors. CDR3 length equals 19 residues. Germline trimming cut 6 bases from V and 0 bases from J; bases unmatched to any gene: 12. Germline V gene lookup returns CDR1 LNHDA and CDR2 SQIVND (reference sequence). Overall study findings and caveats: It was assumed in the presence/absence analyses that sequencing depth was roughly uniform across donors. Cytomegalovirus association was assigned to about 150 TCR beta chains. In an earlier analysis, productive rearrangement rates for most beta V segments clustered near 87% or 30%.

Use of 60 Vbeta and 13 Jbeta primers characterized the PCR. Data came from immunoSEQ multiplex PCR; TCRdb stores just in-frame clones and leaves some out. The sample includes over 100,000 clones, 80% to 85% seen only once; the top ten take around 23%. This clonotype was obtained from a man between 25 and 39 years old in good health and CMV-seropositive. Sequencing input: PBMCs. The rearrangement links TRBV19 to TRBJ2-2; TRBD1 agrees at 11 bases. CDR3 residues: CASSPGPKDRGPNTGELFF. As DNA, the CDR3 is TGTGCCAGTAGCCCCGGTCCAAAGGACAGGGGGCCGAACACCGGGGAGCTGTTTTTT.